This is a list of T cell receptor beta chains from one sample in a study of blood T cells in healthy people across ages. Using its own MiXCR run on the 5' RACE reads, TCRdb lists one record per CDR3 protein. Of roughly 1,300,000 distinct CDR3 sequences listed, 55% to 75% are singletons. Specimen: blood. These receptors all stem from a man between 18 and 35 years old in good health. Each CDR3 is given with its conserved first and last residue. The D gene is left open where the match is weak. Size is stated for part of the rows, as once, few or many counts, or as a class when the clone is expanded.

clone_size,d_call,j_call,cdr3_length,v_call,cdr3_aa,cdr3_nt
.,.,TRBJ2-3,14,TRBV4-2,CASSKPSASDTQYF,TGTGCCAGCAGCAAACCTAGCGCATCGGATACGCAGTATTTT
few,.,TRBJ2-7,15,TRBV5-6,CASSLFGGPVYEQYF,TGTGCCAGCAGCTTGTTTGGGGGACCTGTTTACGAGCAGTACTTC
few,TRBD1,TRBJ1-4,15,TRBV12-3/TRBV12-4,CASSPGQGRDEKLFF,TGTGCCAGCAGTCCCGGACAGGGGAGGGATGAAAAACTGTTTTTT
.,.,TRBJ2-5,12,TRBV5-1,CASSWQGNEQYF,TGCGCCAGCAGCTGGCAGGGGAATGAGCAGTACTTC
.,.,TRBJ2-1,15,TRBV3-1,CASSPRDRGGNEQFF,TGTGCCAGCAGCCCCCGGGACAGAGGGGGGAATGAGCAGTTCTTC
.,TRBD1,TRBJ2-1,14,TRBV6-6,CASSPENTGAQQFF,TGTGCCAGCAGTCCTGAAAACACAGGGGCTCAGCAGTTCTTC
few,.,TRBJ2-2,12,TRBV29-1,CSVLDGTGELFF,TGCAGCGTTCTGGATGGCACCGGGGAGCTGTTTTTT
.,TRBD2,TRBJ2-1,20,TRBV20-1,CSARDGSGTRTYSSYNEQFF,TGCAGTGCTAGAGATGGGAGCGGGACCCGGACGTACAGCTCCTACAATGAGCAGTTCTTC
.,.,TRBJ1-2,15,TRBV20-1,CSARKTGSHVSGYTF,TGCAGTGCTAGGAAGACGGGCTCCCATGTGAGTGGCTACACCTTC
.,.,TRBJ1-5,12,TRBV7-9,CASSLESQPQHF,TGTGCCAGCAGCTTAGAAAGTCAGCCCCAGCATTTT
.,.,TRBJ2-3,18,TRBV7-9,CASSLAYRRLVGTDTQYF,TGTGCCAGCAGCTTAGCCTACCGCCGTCTGGTGGGGACAGATACGCAGTATTTT
few,TRBD1,TRBJ1-2,21,TRBV20-1,CSARDRDRRDFPLIRGYGYTF,TGCAGTGCTAGAGATAGGGACAGGCGCGATTTCCCCCTGATCAGAGGGTATGGCTACACCTTC
few,.,TRBJ1-5,14,TRBV10-3,CAISELGGSQPQHF,TGTGCCATCAGTGAATTGGGGGGGTCTCAGCCCCAGCATTTT
.,.,TRBJ1-5,14,TRBV9,CASSVEDPNQPQHF,TGTGCCAGCAGCGTCGAAGACCCCAATCAGCCCCAGCATTTT
few,.,TRBJ1-6,15,TRBV9,CASSVGPGNVSPLHF,TGTGCCAGCAGCGTAGGGCCAGGGAATGTTTCACCCCTCCACTTT
.,TRBD1,TRBJ2-2,17,TRBV27,CASSLLRDRNPTGELFF,TGTGCCAGCAGTCTCCTCCGGGACAGGAATCCCACCGGGGAGCTGTTTTTT
.,.,TRBJ2-3,15,TRBV20-1,CSAKSGRGGTDTQYF,TGCAGTGCTAAAAGCGGCAGGGGGGGAACTGATACGCAGTATTTT
once,TRBD2,TRBJ2-7,14,TRBV7-6,CASSLITSGGEQYF,TGTGCCAGCAGCTTAATAACGTCGGGGGGCGAGCAGTACTTC
.,.,TRBJ1-4,17,TRBV12-3/TRBV12-4,CASSSHAGPTLNEKLFF,TGTGCCAGCAGTTCTCATGCAGGGCCGACTCTTAATGAAAAACTGTTTTTT
.,.,TRBJ2-4,19,TRBV4-3,CASSQDNSLGPGAKNIQYF,TGCGCCAGCAGCCAAGACAACAGCTTGGGCCCCGGGGCCAAAAACATTCAGTACTTC
.,.,TRBJ2-7,13,TRBV20-1,CSARDLSGYEQYF,TGCAGTGCTAGAGATCTAAGTGGCTACGAGCAGTACTTC
.,.,TRBJ2-1,12,TRBV6-5,CASSHNDNEQFF,TGTGCCAGCAGCCACAATGACAATGAGCAGTTCTTC
.,.,TRBJ2-3,15,TRBV5-5,CASSLGGRITDTQYF,TGTGCCAGCAGCTTGGGTGGCAGAATCACAGATACGCAGTATTTT
once,.,TRBJ2-3,14,TRBV7-9,CASQPLVLTDTQYF,TGTGCCAGCCAACCCCTAGTGCTCACAGATACGCAGTATTTT
.,.,TRBJ1-2,17,TRBV4-1,CASSQLGGGRVSYGYTF,TGCGCCAGCAGCCAACTAGGAGGGGGGCGCGTAAGCTATGGCTACACCTTC
few,TRBD2,TRBJ2-7,18,TRBV7-8,CASSSIQGTSGFSYEQYF,TGTGCCAGCAGCTCCATCCAGGGAACTAGCGGGTTCTCCTACGAGCAGTACTTC
once,TRBD1,TRBJ1-5,13,TRBV20-1,CSAYQGAGQPQHF,TGCAGTGCGTATCAGGGGGCAGGTCAGCCCCAGCATTTT
.,.,TRBJ1-1,15,TRBV4-1,CASSHSTTGSTEAFF,TGCGCCAGCAGCCATTCCACCACAGGGAGTACTGAAGCTTTCTTT